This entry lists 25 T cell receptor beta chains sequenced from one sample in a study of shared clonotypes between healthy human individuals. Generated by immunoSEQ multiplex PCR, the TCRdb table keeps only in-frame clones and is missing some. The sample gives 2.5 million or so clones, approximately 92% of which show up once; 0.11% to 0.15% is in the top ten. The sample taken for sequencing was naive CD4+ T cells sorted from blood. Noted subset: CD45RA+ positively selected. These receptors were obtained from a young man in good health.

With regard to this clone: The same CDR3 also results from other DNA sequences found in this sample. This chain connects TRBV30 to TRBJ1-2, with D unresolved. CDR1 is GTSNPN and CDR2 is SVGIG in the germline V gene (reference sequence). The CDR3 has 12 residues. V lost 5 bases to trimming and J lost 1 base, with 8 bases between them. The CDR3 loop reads CAWGRDNYGYTF. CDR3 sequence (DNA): TGTGCCTGGGGTCGGGATAACTATGGCTACACCTTC.

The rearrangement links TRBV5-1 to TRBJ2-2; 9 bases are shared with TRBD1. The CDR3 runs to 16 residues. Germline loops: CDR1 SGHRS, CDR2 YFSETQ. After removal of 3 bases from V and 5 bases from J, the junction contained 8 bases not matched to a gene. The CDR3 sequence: CASSSMDRGATGELFF. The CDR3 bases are TGCGCCAGCAGCTCCATGGACAGGGGAGCAACCGGGGAGCTGTTTTTT.

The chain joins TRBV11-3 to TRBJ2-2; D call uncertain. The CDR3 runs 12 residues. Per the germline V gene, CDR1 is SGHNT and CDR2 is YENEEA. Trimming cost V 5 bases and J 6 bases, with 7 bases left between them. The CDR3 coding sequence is TGTGCCAGCAGCCGTGGGTCCGGGGAGCTGTTTTTT. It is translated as CASSRGSGELFF.

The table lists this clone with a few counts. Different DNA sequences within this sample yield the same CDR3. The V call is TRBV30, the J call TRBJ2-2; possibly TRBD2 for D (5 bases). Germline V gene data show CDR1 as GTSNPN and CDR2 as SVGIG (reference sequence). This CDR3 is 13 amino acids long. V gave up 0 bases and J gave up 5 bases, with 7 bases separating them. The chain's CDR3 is CAWSVLVTGELFF. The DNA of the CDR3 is TGTGCCTGGAGTGTACTAGTGACCGGGGAGCTGTTTTTT.

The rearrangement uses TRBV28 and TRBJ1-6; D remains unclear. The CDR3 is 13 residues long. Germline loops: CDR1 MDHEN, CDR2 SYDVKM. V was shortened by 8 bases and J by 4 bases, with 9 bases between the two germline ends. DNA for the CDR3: TGTGCCAGCGGGTACAGTTATAATTCACCCCTCCACTTT. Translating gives CASGYSYNSPLHF.

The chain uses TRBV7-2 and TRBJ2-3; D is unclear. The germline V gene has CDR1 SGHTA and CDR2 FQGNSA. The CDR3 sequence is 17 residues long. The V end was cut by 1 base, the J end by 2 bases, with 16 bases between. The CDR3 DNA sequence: TGTGCCAGCAGCTTAGAAGGGCCCTCGCGTTTCACAGATACGCAGTATTTT. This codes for CASSLEGPSRFTDTQYF. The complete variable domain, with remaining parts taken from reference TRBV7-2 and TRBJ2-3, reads GAGVSQSPSNKVTEKGKDVELRCDPISGHTALYWYRQSLGQGLEFLIYFQGNSAPDKSGLPSDRFSAERTGGSVSTLTIQRTQQEDSAVYLCASSLEGPSRFTDTQYFGPGTRLTVL.

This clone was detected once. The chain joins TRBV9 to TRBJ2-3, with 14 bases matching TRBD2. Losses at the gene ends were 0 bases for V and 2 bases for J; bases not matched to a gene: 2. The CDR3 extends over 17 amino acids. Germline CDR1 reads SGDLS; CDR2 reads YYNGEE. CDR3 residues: CASSVGLAGGLTDTQYF. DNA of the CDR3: TGTGCCAGCAGCGTAGGACTAGCGGGGGGGCTCACAGATACGCAGTATTTT.

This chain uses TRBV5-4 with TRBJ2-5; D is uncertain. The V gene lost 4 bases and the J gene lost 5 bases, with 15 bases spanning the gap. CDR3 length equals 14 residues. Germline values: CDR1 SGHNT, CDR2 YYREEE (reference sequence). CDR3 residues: CASSTESSAETQYF. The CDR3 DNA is TGTGCCAGCAGCACCGAAAGCTCCGCCGAGACCCAGTACTTC.

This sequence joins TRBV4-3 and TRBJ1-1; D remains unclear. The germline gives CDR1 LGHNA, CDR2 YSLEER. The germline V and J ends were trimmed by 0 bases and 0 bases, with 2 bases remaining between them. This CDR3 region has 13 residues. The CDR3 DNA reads TGCGCCAGCAGCCAAGACCTGAACACTGAAGCTTTCTTT. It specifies CASSQDLNTEAFF.

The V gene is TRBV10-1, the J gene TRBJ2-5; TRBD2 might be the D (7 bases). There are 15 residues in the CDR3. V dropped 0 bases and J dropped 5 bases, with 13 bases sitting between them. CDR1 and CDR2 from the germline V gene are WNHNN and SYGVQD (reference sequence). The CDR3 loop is CASSESFGGGETQYF. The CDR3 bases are TGCGCCAGCAGTGAGTCGTTTGGGGGGGGCGAGACCCAGTACTTC.

The CDR3 nucleotides are TGTGCCAGCAGTGCTAGCGGGGGGGCGGTCGCCGGGGAGCTGTTTTTT. This codes for CASSASGGAVAGELFF. The V and J genes are TRBV6-1 and TRBJ2-2; 12 bases fit TRBD2. After removal of 4 bases from V and 6 bases from J, the junction contained 6 bases not matched to a gene. From germline, CDR1 is MNHNS and CDR2 SASEGT. CDR3 length equals 16 residues.

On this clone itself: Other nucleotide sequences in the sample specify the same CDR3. CDR3 loop: CASSYAGGSSYEQYF. For the CDR3, the DNA is TGTGCCAGCAGTTACGCGGGGGGCAGCTCCTACGAGCAGTACTTC. The chain couples TRBV6-5 to TRBJ2-7; 8 bases fit TRBD2. The CDR3 runs to 15 residues. Germline-derived CDR1 and CDR2 are MNHEY and SVGAGI. Unmatched junction bases numbered 3, after V lost 2 bases and J lost 0 bases.

CDR3 amino acids: CASSPISLDTQYF. Written as DNA, the CDR3 is TGTGCCAGCAGCCCAATTTCTCTGGATACGCAGTATTTT. The chain uses TRBV7-9 and TRBJ2-3; D remains ambiguous. Trimming removed 5 bases from V and 6 bases from J, with 12 bases in between. There are 13 residues in the CDR3. CDR1 is SEHNR, CDR2 FQNEAQ, per germline (reference sequence).

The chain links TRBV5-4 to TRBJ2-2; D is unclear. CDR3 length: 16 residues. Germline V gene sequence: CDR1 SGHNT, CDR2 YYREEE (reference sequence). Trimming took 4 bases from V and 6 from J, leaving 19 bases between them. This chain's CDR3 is CASSPMSAGRSGELFF. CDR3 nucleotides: TGTGCCAGCAGCCCCATGTCGGCCGGCCGTTCCGGGGAGCTGTTTTTT.

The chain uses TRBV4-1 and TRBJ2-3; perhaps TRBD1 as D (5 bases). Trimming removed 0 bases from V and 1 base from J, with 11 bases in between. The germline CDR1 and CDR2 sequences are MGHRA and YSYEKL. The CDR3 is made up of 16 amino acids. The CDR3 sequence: CASSQESQGRTDTQYF. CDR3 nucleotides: TGCGCCAGCAGCCAAGAGTCGCAGGGCCGCACAGATACGCAGTATTTT.

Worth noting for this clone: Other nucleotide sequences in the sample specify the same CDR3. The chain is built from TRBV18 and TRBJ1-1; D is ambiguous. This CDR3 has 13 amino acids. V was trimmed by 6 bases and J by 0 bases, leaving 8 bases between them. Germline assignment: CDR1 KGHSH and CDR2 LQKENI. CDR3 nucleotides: TGTGCCAGCTCGCCCACCTTGAACACTGAAGCTTTCTTT. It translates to CASSPTLNTEAFF.

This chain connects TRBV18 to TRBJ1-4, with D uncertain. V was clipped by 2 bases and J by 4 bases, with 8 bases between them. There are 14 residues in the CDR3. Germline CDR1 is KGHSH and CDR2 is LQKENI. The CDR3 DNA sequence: TGTGCCAGCTCACCAAGGGAGGTTAATGAAAAACTGTTTTTT. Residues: CASSPREVNEKLFF.

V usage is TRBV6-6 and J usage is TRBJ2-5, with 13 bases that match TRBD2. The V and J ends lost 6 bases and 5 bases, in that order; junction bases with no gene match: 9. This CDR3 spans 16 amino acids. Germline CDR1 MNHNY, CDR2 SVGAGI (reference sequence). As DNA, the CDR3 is TGTGCCAGCAGAAGGACTAGCGGGGGTCCCGGGGAGACCCAGTACTTC. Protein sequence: CASRRTSGGPGETQYF.

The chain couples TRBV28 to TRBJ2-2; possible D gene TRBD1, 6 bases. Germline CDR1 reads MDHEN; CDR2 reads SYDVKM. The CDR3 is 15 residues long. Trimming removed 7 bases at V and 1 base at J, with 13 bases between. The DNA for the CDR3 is TGTGCCAGCATTTCAATAGGGGGGAACACCGGGGAGCTGTTTTTT. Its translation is CASISIGGNTGELFF.

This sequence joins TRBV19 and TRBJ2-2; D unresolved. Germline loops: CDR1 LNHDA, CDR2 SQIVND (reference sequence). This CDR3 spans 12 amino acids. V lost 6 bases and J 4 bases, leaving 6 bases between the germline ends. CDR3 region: CASRPTTGELFF. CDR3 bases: TGTGCCAGTAGGCCTACCACCGGGGAGCTGTTTTTT.

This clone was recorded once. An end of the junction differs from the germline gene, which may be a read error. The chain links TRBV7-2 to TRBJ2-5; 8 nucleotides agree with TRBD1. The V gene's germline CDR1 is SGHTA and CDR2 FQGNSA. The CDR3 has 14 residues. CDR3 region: CASSPGGATPGMDF. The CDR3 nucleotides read TGTGCCAGCAGCCCAGGGGGCGCAACCCCCGGAATGGACTTC.

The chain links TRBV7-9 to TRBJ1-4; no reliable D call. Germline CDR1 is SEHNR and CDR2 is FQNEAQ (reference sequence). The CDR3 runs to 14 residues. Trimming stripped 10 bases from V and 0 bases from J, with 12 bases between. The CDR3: CAIPTLATNEKLFF. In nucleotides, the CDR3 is TGTGCCATCCCAACCCTTGCAACTAATGAAAAACTGTTTTTT.

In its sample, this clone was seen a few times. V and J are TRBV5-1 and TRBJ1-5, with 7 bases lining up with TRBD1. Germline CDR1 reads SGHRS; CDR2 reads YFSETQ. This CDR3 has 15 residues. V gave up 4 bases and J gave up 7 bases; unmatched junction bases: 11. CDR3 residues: CASSPDTGARQPQHF. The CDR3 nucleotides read TGCGCCAGCAGCCCGGACACAGGGGCGCGGCAGCCCCAGCATTTT.

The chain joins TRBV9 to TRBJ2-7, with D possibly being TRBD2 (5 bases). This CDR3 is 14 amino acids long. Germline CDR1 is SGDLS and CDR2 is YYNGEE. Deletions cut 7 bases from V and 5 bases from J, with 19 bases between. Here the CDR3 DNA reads TGTGCCAGCGGCCCTTCTAGCTTCCCCGACGAGCAGTACTTC. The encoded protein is CASGPSSFPDEQYF.

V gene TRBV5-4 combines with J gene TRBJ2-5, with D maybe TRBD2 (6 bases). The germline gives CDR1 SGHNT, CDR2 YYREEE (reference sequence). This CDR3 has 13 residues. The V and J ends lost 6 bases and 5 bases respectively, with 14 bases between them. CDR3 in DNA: TGTGCCAGCACCCGACTAGTTTGGGAGACCCAGTACTTC. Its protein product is CASTRLVWETQYF.